The subject of this entry is one TCR beta chain. As handled by the study authors: Amplification of reference gene primers provided the estimated nucleated cell counts. Generated by immunoSEQ multiplex PCR, the TCRdb table keeps only in-frame clones and is missing some. The DNA was the basis for D and trimming; V, J and clone size are from that table. Of roughly 150,000 clones in the sample, 80% to 85% were seen once. This CDR3 has 12 residues. Trimming stripped 9 bases from V and 7 bases from J, with 12 bases between. The sample belongs to a study of blood T cell repertoires in COVID-19. Study details: Samples taken during acute and convalescent COVID-19 were collected in the United States, Italy and Spain. Nucleic acid was either cDNA or gDNA, and it came from T cells, B-cell-depleted T cells, or PBMCs.

This chain links TRBV12-3 or TRBV12-4 with TRBJ2-2, with D hard to call. This TCR came from a woman over 75 with acute or convalescent COVID-19. Source material: peripheral blood. CDR3 nucleotide sequence: TGTGCCAGTTCCTTCCACAGCGGGGAGCTGTTTTTT. It encodes CASSFHSGELFF.